These 15 T cell receptor beta chains were sequenced from one sample in a study of cytomegalovirus exposure and HLA in healthy donors. The PCR used 60 Vbeta and 13 Jbeta primers. The repertoire was sequenced with immunoSEQ multiplex PCR; TCRdb's copy has only in-frame clones and lacks some. The top ten hold 3% of the sample, which has 90,000 to 130,000 clones, 79% seen once. The sample comprised PBMCs. The receptors here all came from a woman between 18 and 29 years old in good health and CMV-seropositive.

This chain uses TRBV7-2 with TRBJ1-1; D gene unclear. V was cut by 1 base and J by 7 bases, with 13 bases left in between. Germline-derived CDR1 and CDR2 are SGHTA and FQGNSA. The CDR3 totals 14 residues. CDR3 amino acids: CASSLELRQLEAFF. CDR3 nucleotide sequence: TGTGCCAGCAGCTTAGAGTTGAGGCAGCTTGAAGCTTTCTTT.

CDR3 nucleotide sequence: TGTGCCAGCAGCCTAACAGGGGTCACTGAAGCTTTCTTT. Amino acid sequence: CASSLTGVTEAFF. The rearrangement joins TRBV7-9 to TRBJ1-1, with 7 positions matching TRBD1. V lost 5 bases to trimming and J lost 4 bases; unmatched junction nucleotides: 4. The V gene's germline CDR1 is SEHNR and CDR2 FQNEAQ (reference sequence). This CDR3 is 13 amino acids long.

V usage is TRBV28 and J usage is TRBJ1-2, with a possible D match to TRBD1 (5 bases). The germline V gene encodes CDR1 MDHEN and CDR2 SYDVKM. The CDR3 consists of 16 residues. The V gene lost 3 bases and the J gene lost 0 bases, with 14 bases spanning the gap. The CDR3 DNA reads as TGTGCCAGCAGTTTGGGTGGGGGGGGAGCTAACTATGGCTACACCTTC. This codes for CASSLGGGGANYGYTF.

This clone has only a few counts. This rearrangement joins TRBV30 to TRBJ2-7; 9 nucleotides align to TRBD2. Germline CDR1 and CDR2: GTSNPN and SVGIG (reference sequence). V lost 3 bases to trimming and J lost 1 base; unmatched junction nucleotides: 7. This CDR3 region has 15 residues. The CDR3 protein is CAWRGREGRSYEQYF. As DNA, the CDR3 is TGTGCCTGGAGGGGGCGGGAGGGCCGATCCTACGAGCAGTACTTC.

The DNA for the CDR3 is TGTGCCAGCAGTTCCACCGGGACAGATAACGAGCAGTACTTC. Translated: CASSSTGTDNEQYF. This chain joins TRBV6-6 and TRBJ2-7, with 7 bases identical to TRBD1. This CDR3 has 14 residues. The V gene's germline CDR1 is MNHNY and CDR2 SVGAGI (reference sequence). The V gene end was trimmed by 4 bases and the J gene end by 5 bases; junction bases not matched to a gene: 8.

This rearrangement joins TRBV5-1 to TRBJ2-3; D is possibly TRBD1 (7 bases). This CDR3 spans 18 amino acids. Germline-derived CDR1 and CDR2 are SGHRS and YFSETQ. V shed 0 bases and J shed 0 bases, with 17 bases lying between them. The CDR3 protein is CASSLAGRGDSSTDTQYF. DNA for the CDR3: TGCGCCAGCAGCTTGGCTGGCAGGGGGGATTCTAGCACAGATACGCAGTATTTT. Looking up the rest from reference TRBV5-1 and TRBJ2-3 gives the full variable domain: KAGVTQTPRYLIKTRGQQVTLSCSPISGHRSVSWYQQTPGQGLQFLFEYFSETQRNKGNFPGRFSGRQFSNSRSEMNVSTLELGDSALYLCASSLAGRGDSSTDTQYFGPGTRLTVL.

The chain is built from TRBV28 and TRBJ2-7; 10 bases are shared with TRBD2. V was clipped by 2 bases and J by 2 bases; unmatched bases: 6. Germline CDR1 reads MDHEN; CDR2 reads SYDVKM. The CDR3 is 16 residues long. CDR3 coding DNA: TGTGCCAGCAGTTTACTCCCAACTAGCGGGACCTACGAGCAGTACTTC. It yields the protein CASSLLPTSGTYEQYF.

The chain uses TRBV5-6 and TRBJ2-7; D not resolved. The V and J ends lost 4 bases and 2 bases respectively, with 10 bases between them. There are 13 residues in the CDR3. From germline, CDR1 is SGHDT and CDR2 YYEEEE. The CDR3 sequence: CASSIVSTYEQYF. The CDR3 DNA reads as TGTGCCAGCAGCATTGTGAGTACCTACGAGCAGTACTTC.

The chain joins TRBV1 to TRBJ2-1; the D call TRBD2 from the table was never checked on the DNA. TRBV1 is a pseudogene segment. The CDR3 is 13 residues long. The CDR3 here is CTSSQVKAYEQFF. In DNA, the CDR3 is TGCACCAGCAGCCAAGTAAAAGCATATGAGCAGTTCTTC.

The chain joins TRBV6-5 to TRBJ1-3; a possible D gene is TRBD1 (5 bases). V lost 6 bases and J 4 bases, leaving 13 bases between the germline ends. From germline, CDR1 is MNHEY and CDR2 SVGAGI. The CDR3 has 14 amino acids. Here the CDR3 reads CASRIAGSGNTIYF. The CDR3 coding sequence is TGTGCCAGCAGGATCGCAGGGTCCGGAAACACCATATATTTT.

V and J are TRBV6-5 and TRBJ1-1; 7 bases align to TRBD1. V lost 5 bases and J lost 8; bases outside the gene matches: 14. Per the germline V gene, CDR1 is MNHEY and CDR2 is SVGAGI. CDR3 length equals 15 residues. DNA of the CDR3: TGTGCCAGCAGTACCCCTGACAGGGCGGCCGCCGAAGCTTTCTTT. This sequence encodes CASSTPDRAAAEAFF.

The chain joins TRBV28 to TRBJ1-4, with 7 bases aligning to TRBD1. CDR1 and CDR2 from the germline V gene are MDHEN and SYDVKM. After removal of 5 bases from V and 8 bases from J, the junction contained 8 bases not matched to a gene. The length of the CDR3 is 14 residues. CDR3 bases: TGTGCCAGCAGTCAACAGGGGCCAGAGGAAAAACTGTTTTTT. It codes for CASSQQGPEEKLFF.

This chain connects TRBV19 to TRBJ2-5; D not resolved. This CDR3 comprises 14 residues. V was trimmed by 4 bases and J by 2 bases, leaving 11 bases between them. Germline V gene sequence: CDR1 LNHDA, CDR2 SQIVND (reference sequence). For the CDR3, the DNA is TGTGCCAGTAGTAATTTCGGAGCTCAAGAGACCCAGTACTTC. Translated, it gives CASSNFGAQETQYF.

V usage is TRBV29-1 and J usage is TRBJ1-2; maybe TRBD1 (5 bases). From germline, CDR1 is SQVTM and CDR2 ANQGSEA. This CDR3 has 14 residues. The V end lost 7 bases, the J end lost 2 bases, and 17 bases lay between the germline ends. The CDR3 reads CSETFPTGNYGYTF. The CDR3 DNA is TGCAGCGAAACGTTTCCCACAGGCAACTATGGCTACACCTTC.

This rearrangement joins TRBV6-5 to TRBJ1-2; 9 positions match TRBD1. J lost 11 bases, V lost 7 bases, and 8 bases had no gene match. Germline assignment: CDR1 MNHEY and CDR2 SVGAGI. The CDR3 spans 12 residues. The CDR3 spells CASTPGQGRYTF. The DNA for the CDR3 is TGTGCCAGCACCCCGGGACAGGGTCGTTACACCTTC.